This is a list of T cell receptor beta chains from one sample in a study of CD8 T cells in ankylosing spondylitis. TCRdb reprocessed the 5' RACE reads via MiXCR and lists one record per CDR3 protein. This sample has around 230,000 distinct CDR3 sequences; 8% to 9.5% occur once, and the top ten carry 6.8%. Sequencing input: blood, either unsorted or a sorted T cell fraction (not recorded which). These receptors originate from a male donor with ankylosing spondylitis or in good health (not recorded which). CDR3s include the opening cysteine and the closing phenylalanine or tryptophan. The order of the fields is J gene, D gene, V gene, clone size, CDR3 DNA, CDR3 protein. D genes are given only for firm matches. Some rows mark clone size as missing; the rest say once, few, many or name a class of expanded clone.

>TRBJ2-1|TRBD1|TRBV20-1|many
TGCAGTGCTCCAGACAGGGTAATAAACAATGAGCAGTTCTTC
CSAPDRVINNEQFF
>TRBJ2-1|.|TRBV5-1|.
TGCGCCAGCAGCTTGGACTTGGGGAATGAGCAGTTCTTC
CASSLDLGNEQFF
>TRBJ2-1|.|TRBV7-9|many
TGTGCCAGCAGCTTTTCCTTTGGAGAGGATGAACAGTTCTTC
CASSFSFGEDEQFF
>TRBJ1-1|.|TRBV5-1|few
TGCGCCAGCAGCTGGGGCAAGGTGAACACTGAAGCTTTCTTT
CASSWGKVNTEAFF
>TRBJ2-3|.|TRBV7-9|many
TGTGCCAGCAGCTTCTCTCTCGGCGAAGATACGCAGTATTTT
CASSFSLGEDTQYF
>TRBJ2-3|.|TRBV30|.
TGTGCCTGGAGCCCTAGCCCAGATACGCAGTATTTT
CAWSPSPDTQYF
>TRBJ2-3|.|TRBV20-1|many
TGCAGTGCTAGAGTCCCCGGGACCAACACAGATACGCAGTATTTT
CSARVPGTNTDTQYF
>TRBJ2-3|TRBD2|TRBV10-3|.
TGTGCCATCAGTGAGTTAGCGGGGGCCACGGGCGGTACGCAGTATTTT
CAISELAGATGGTQYF
>TRBJ2-7|TRBD1|TRBV6-1|many
TGTGCCAGCCAGACCGGGACAGTCACCCCCTACGAGCAGTACTTC
CASQTGTVTPYEQYF
>TRBJ2-3|.|TRBV3-1|.
TGTGCCTGCTGCCAAGAGGCCATTGACTCTCCTAGCACAGATACGCAGTATTTT
CACCQEAIDSPSTDTQYF
>TRBJ2-5|.|TRBV20-1|many
TGCAGTGCTCCCCAGGGGCCCCAAGAGACCCAGTACTTC
CSAPQGPQETQYF
>TRBJ2-5|TRBD2|TRBV9|many
TGTGCCAGCAGCTCCTCGGGGGGGCCGGAGACCCAGTACTTC
CASSSSGGPETQYF
>TRBJ2-5|.|TRBV20-1|many
TGCAGGGGACCTTTAAGGTCCCAAGAGACCCAGTACTTC
CRGPLRSQETQYF
>TRBJ2-1|TRBD1|TRBV7-8|.
TGTGCCAGCGGCCGGGACAGGGACTACAATGAGCAGTTCTTC
CASGRDRDYNEQFF